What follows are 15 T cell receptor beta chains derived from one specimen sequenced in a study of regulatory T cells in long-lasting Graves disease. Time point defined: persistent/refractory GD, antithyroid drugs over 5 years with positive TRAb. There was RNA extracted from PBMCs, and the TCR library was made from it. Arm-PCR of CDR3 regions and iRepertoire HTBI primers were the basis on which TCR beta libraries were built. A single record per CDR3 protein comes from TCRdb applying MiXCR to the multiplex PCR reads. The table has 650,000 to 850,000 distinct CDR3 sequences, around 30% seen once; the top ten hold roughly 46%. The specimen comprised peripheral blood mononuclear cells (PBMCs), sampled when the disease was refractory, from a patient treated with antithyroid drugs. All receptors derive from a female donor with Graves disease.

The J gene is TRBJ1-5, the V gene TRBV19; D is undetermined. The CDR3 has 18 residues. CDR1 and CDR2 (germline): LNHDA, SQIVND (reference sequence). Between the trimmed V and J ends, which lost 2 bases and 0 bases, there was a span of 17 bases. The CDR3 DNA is TGTGCCAGTAGTATAATCATCGGAAATTGGGATAGCAATCAGCCCCAGCATTTT. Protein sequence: CASSIIIGNWDSNQPQHF.

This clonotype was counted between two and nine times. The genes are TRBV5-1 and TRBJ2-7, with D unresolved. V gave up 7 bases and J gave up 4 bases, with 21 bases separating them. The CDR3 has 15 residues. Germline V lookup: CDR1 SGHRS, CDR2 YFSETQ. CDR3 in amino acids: CASSPTPSRPYEQYF. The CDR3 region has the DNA TGCGCCAGCTCCCCGACCCCCTCACGCCCTTACGAGCAGTACTTC. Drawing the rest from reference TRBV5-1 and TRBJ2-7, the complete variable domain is KAGVTQTPRYLIKTRGQQVTLSCSPISGHRSVSWYQQTPGQGLQFLFEYFSETQRNKGNFPGRFSGRQFSNSRSEMNVSTLELGDSALYLCASSPTPSRPYEQYFGPGTRLTVT.

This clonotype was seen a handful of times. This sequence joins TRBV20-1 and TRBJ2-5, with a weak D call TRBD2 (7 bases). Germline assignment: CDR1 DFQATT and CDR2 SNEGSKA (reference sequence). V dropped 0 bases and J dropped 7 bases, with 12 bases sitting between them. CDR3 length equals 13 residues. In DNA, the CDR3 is TGCAGTGCTAGAGAGCGGGGGCAGGGGACCCAGTACTTC. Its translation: CSARERGQGTQYF.

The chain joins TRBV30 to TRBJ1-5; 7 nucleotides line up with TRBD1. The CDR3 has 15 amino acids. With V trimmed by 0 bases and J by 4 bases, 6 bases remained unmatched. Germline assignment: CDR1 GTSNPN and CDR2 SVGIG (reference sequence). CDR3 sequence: CAWSVGAGGNQPQHF. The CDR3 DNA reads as TGTGCCTGGAGTGTAGGGGCAGGGGGGAATCAGCCCCAGCATTTT.

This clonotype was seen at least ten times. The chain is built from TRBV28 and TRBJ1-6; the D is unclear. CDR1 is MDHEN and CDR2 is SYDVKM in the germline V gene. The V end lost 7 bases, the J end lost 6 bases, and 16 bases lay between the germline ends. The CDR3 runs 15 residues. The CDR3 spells CASTLGFRLNSPLHF. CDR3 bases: TGTGCCAGCACCTTAGGGTTCAGACTTAATTCACCCCTCCACTTT.

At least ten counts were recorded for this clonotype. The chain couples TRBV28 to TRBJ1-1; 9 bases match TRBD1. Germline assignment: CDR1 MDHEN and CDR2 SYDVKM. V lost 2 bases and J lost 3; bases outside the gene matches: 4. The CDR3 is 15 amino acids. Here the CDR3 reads CASSLPGQGDTEAFF. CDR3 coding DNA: TGTGCCAGCAGTTTACCGGGACAGGGAGACACTGAAGCTTTCTTT.

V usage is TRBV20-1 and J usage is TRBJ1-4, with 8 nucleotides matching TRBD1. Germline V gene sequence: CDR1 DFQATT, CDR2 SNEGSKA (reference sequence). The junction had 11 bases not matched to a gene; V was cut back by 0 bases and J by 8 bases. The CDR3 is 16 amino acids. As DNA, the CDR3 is TGCAGTGCTAGAGAAAGGACAGGGAGTCTTTGGGAAAAACTGTTTTTT. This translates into CSARERTGSLWEKLFF.

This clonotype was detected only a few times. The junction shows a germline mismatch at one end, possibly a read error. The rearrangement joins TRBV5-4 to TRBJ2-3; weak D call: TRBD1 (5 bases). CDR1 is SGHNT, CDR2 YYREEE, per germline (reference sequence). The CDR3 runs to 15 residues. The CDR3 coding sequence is TGTGCCAGCACCTTGGACATCTCTAGCACAGATACGCAGTATTTT. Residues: CASTLDISSTDTQYF.

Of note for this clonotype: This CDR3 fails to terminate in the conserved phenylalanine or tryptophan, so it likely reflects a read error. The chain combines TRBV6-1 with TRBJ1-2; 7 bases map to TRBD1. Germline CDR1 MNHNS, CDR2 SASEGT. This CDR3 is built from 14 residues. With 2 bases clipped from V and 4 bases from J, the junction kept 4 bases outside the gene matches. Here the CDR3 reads CASSELQGSYGYTL. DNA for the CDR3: TGTGCCAGCAGTGAACTACAGGGGAGCTATGGCTACACCCTC.

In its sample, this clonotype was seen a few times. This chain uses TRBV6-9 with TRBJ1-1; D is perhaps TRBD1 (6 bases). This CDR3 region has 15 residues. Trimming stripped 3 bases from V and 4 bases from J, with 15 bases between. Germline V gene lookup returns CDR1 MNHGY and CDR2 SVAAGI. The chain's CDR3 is CASSYPRGWGTEAFF. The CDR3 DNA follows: TGTGCCAGCAGTTACCCCAGGGGCTGGGGCACTGAAGCTTTCTTT.

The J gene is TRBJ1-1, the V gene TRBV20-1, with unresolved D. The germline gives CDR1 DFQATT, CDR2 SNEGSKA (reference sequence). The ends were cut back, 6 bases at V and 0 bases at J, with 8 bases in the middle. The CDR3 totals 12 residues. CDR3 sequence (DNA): TGCAGTGCCAGGAATTTGAACACTGAAGCTTTCTTT. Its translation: CSARNLNTEAFF.

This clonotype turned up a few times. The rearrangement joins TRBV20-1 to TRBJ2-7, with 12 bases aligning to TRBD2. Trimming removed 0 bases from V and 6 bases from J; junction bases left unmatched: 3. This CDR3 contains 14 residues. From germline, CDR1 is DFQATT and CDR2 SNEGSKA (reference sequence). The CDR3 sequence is CSARDLAGGLEQYF. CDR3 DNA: TGCAGTGCTAGAGATCTAGCGGGAGGGCTCGAGCAGTACTTC.

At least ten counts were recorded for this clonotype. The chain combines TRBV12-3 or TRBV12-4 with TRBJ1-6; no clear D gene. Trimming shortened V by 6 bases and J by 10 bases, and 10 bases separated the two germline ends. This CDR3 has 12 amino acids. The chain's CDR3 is CASRKAGSPLHF. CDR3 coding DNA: TGTGCCAGCAGAAAAGCCGGATCACCCCTCCACTTT.

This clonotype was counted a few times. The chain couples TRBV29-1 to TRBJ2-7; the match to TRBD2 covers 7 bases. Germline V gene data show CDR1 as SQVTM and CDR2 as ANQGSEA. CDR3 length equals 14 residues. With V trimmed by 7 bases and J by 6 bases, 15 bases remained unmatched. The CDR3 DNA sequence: TGCAGCGCAGTCCTAGCGGAGAGTACGGGCGAGCAGTACTTC. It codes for CSAVLAESTGEQYF.

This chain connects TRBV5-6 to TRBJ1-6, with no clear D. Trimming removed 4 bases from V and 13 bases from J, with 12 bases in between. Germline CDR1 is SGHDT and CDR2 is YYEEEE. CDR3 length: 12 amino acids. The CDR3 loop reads CASSGGGVPLHF. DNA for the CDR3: TGTGCCAGCAGCGGCGGCGGGGTTCCCCTCCACTTT.